This passage covers 20 T cell receptor beta chains from one sample sequenced in a study of blood T cells in healthy people across ages. Together with a sample-barcoded 5' primer, a J-beta primer mix was included in a second PCR lasting roughly 6 to 12 cycles. Via MiXCR, TCRdb re-called the 5' RACE reads, giving one row per CDR3 protein. Of roughly 1.6 million distinct CDR3 sequences listed, about 35% are singletons. Sample: blood. These receptors were obtained from a woman in her twenties or thirties in good health.

This clonotype showed up just once. The chain has TRBV7-2 and TRBJ2-1; the D is unclear. Trimming cost V 1 base and J 2 bases, with 9 bases left between them. The CDR3 extends over 15 amino acids. Germline CDR1 and CDR2: SGHTA and FQGNSA. DNA of the CDR3: TGTGCCAGCAGCTTAGACTTCGGTGCCTACAATGAGCAGTTCTTC. Residues: CASSLDFGAYNEQFF. The full variable domain, completed using reference TRBV7-2 and TRBJ2-1, is GAGVSQSPSNKVTEKGKDVELRCDPISGHTALYWYRQSLGQGLEFLIYFQGNSAPDKSGLPSDRFSAERTGGSVSTLTIQRTQQEDSAVYLCASSLDFGAYNEQFFGPGTRLTVL.

V usage is TRBV10-2 and J usage is TRBJ1-5; 9 bases line up with TRBD1. The CDR3 length is 18 residues. The V and J ends lost 8 bases and 0 bases, in that order; junction bases with no gene match: 14. Germline V gene sequence: CDR1 WSHSY, CDR2 SAAADI. DNA of the CDR3: TGCGCCAGCGGTGCAACCGGACAGGGGTCAGATAGCAATCAGCCCCAGCATTTT. This gives the protein CASGATGQGSDSNQPQHF.

Comments on this clonotype: It may be a read error: a sequence one base away is much more abundant. The rearrangement joins TRBV11-1 to TRBJ2-5, with D perhaps matching TRBD1 (6 bases). Judging by the DNA end, TRBJ2-1 fits better; the J call may be wrong. The CDR3 covers 15 residues. The germline V gene encodes CDR1 SGHAT and CDR2 FQDESV (reference sequence). DNA for the CDR3: TGTGCCAGCAGTCTAACCGGGACACAGGCGGAGACCCAGTTCTTC. Translating gives CASSLTGTQAETQFF.

This rearrangement joins TRBV6-1 to TRBJ2-3; D might be TRBD1 (5 bases). The germline V gene encodes CDR1 MNHNS and CDR2 SASEGT. V lost 11 bases and J lost 1, with 19 bases in between. This CDR3 is built from 15 residues. CDR3 protein: CARMFRGRGTDTQYF. The CDR3 nucleotides read TGTGCCCGAATGTTTAGGGGTAGGGGCACAGATACGCAGTATTTT.

This clonotype occurred a few times. The chain couples TRBV7-3 to TRBJ2-1; 7 bases fit TRBD1. Germline CDR1 is SGHTA and CDR2 is FQGTGA. V lost 5 bases, J lost 7 bases, and 11 bases stayed unmatched. The CDR3 extends over 15 amino acids. This CDR3 reads CASSPRDRPLNEQFF. The CDR3 region has the DNA TGTGCCAGCAGCCCCCGGGACAGACCCCTGAATGAGCAGTTCTTC.

This clonotype turned up a few times. The chain has TRBV3-1 and TRBJ1-4, with no clear D. The CDR3 length is 15 residues. CDR1 LGHDT and CDR2 YNNKEL come from the germline V gene (reference sequence). V lost 1 base to trimming and J lost 6 bases, with 12 bases between them. The CDR3, as DNA: TGTGCCAGCAGCCAAGGGCTACAGACCTATGAAAAACTGTTTTTT. Translation: CASSQGLQTYEKLFF.

This chain joins TRBV20-1 and TRBJ2-3, with D hard to call. The V end was cut by 3 bases, the J end by 2 bases, with 12 bases between. Per germline, CDR1 DFQATT and CDR2 SNEGSKA (reference sequence). The CDR3 is 14 amino acids. The chain's CDR3 is CSASGVVNTDTQYF. The CDR3, as DNA: TGCAGTGCTAGTGGGGTAGTTAACACAGATACGCAGTATTTT.

The gene calls are TRBV5-1 and TRBJ2-5; 7 bases line up with TRBD2. Per germline, CDR1 SGHRS and CDR2 YFSETQ. The CDR3 covers 14 residues. With V trimmed by 4 bases and J by 4 bases, 7 bases remained unmatched. Written as DNA, the CDR3 is TGCGCCAGCAGCCGAGGACTAGTCGGAGAGACCCAGTACTTC. Translation: CASSRGLVGETQYF.

The chain recombines TRBV20-1 with TRBJ2-3, with TRBD2 matching over 7 bases. CDR1 and CDR2 from the germline V gene are DFQATT and SNEGSKA (reference sequence). This CDR3 is built from 14 residues. V dropped 5 bases and J dropped 1; count of bases not matched to a gene: 6. This CDR3 reads CSALGTKGTDTQYF. The CDR3 DNA reads TGCAGTGCTCTGGGGACTAAAGGCACAGATACGCAGTATTTT.

CDR3 loop: CASSLDGQGADTQYF. As DNA, the CDR3 is TGCGCCAGCAGCTTGGACGGACAGGGGGCAGATACGCAGTATTTT. This rearrangement joins TRBV5-1 to TRBJ2-3; 10 bases agree with TRBD1. The CDR3 sequence is 15 residues long. With V trimmed by 0 bases and J by 4 bases, 2 bases remained unmatched. The V gene's germline CDR1 is SGHRS and CDR2 YFSETQ.

This clonotype came up many times. The chain combines TRBV29-1 with TRBJ1-2; TRBD1 might be the D (6 bases). This CDR3 region has 12 residues. The V end was cut by 5 bases, the J end by 4 bases, with 11 bases between. Germline values: CDR1 SQVTM, CDR2 ANQGSEA. Here the CDR3 reads CSVSTGFYGYTF. Here the CDR3 DNA reads TGCAGCGTTAGCACAGGGTTCTATGGCTACACCTTC. Using reference TRBV29-1 and TRBJ1-2 for the parts outside the CDR3, the full variable domain is SAVISQKPSRDICQRGTSLTIQCQVDSQVTMMFWYRQQPGQSLTLIATANQGSEATYESGFVIDKFPISRPNLTFSTLTVSNMSPEDSSIYLCSVSTGFYGYTFGSGTRLTVV.

This clonotype appeared once. This could be a read error, since a much larger clone is one nucleotide away. J is TRBJ2-1 and V is TRBV6-1; D perhaps matches TRBD2 (6 bases). From germline, CDR1 is MNHNS and CDR2 SASEGT. The CDR3 sequence is 16 residues long. The CDR3 DNA follows: TGTGTCAGCCTCGGGTCGGCGGGAAGGAAATACAATGAGCAGTTCTTC. Residues: CVSLGSAGRKYNEQFF.

This clonotype was seen a few times. This chain uses TRBV5-6 with TRBJ1-2; maybe TRBD1 (5 bases). The germline gives CDR1 SGHDT, CDR2 YYEEEE. Trimming shortened V by 2 bases and J by 11 bases, and 31 bases separated the two germline ends. The CDR3 is made up of 18 amino acids. This CDR3 is CASSFWPGTQNSRGNYTF. In nucleotides, the CDR3 is TGTGCCAGCAGCTTTTGGCCGGGGACGCAAAATTCCCGGGGGAATTACACCTTC.

This clonotype appeared a few times. This rearrangement joins TRBV28 to TRBJ2-1, with D maybe TRBD2 (5 bases). With 10 bases removed from V and 0 bases from J, the gap between germline ends came to 19 bases. Germline lookup yields CDR1 MDHEN and CDR2 SYDVKM. This CDR3 comprises 16 residues. The CDR3 protein is CATLSLVGSSYNEQFF. In DNA form, the CDR3 reads TGTGCCACCCTGTCGTTAGTGGGGAGCTCCTACAATGAGCAGTTCTTC. Complete variable domain (other parts from reference TRBV28 and TRBJ2-1): DVKVTQSSRYLVKRTGEKVFLECVQDMDHENMFWYRQDPGLGLRLIYFSYDVKMKEKGDIPEGYSVSREKKERFSLILESASTNQTSMYLCATLSLVGSSYNEQFFGPGTRLTVL.

The chain couples TRBV7-9 to TRBJ2-5; TRBD2 matches 8 bases. There are 16 residues in the CDR3. Losses at the gene ends were 2 bases for V and 2 bases for J; bases not matched to a gene: 7. The V gene's germline CDR1 is SEHNR and CDR2 FQNEAQ (reference sequence). CDR3 loop: CASSLILSGGQETQYF. CDR3 DNA sequence: TGTGCCAGCAGCTTAATTCTCAGCGGGGGACAAGAGACCCAGTACTTC. Looking up the rest from reference TRBV7-9 and TRBJ2-5 gives the full variable domain: DTGVSQNPRHKITKRGQNVTFRCDPISEHNRLYWYRQTLGQGPEFLTYFQNEAQLEKSRLLSDRFSAERPKGSFSTLEIQRTEQGDSAMYLCASSLILSGGQETQYFGPGTRLLVL.

Only a few counts were recorded for this clonotype. This chain joins TRBV5-1 and TRBJ2-1; D possibly uses TRBD1 or TRBD2 (5 bases each). The CDR3 contains 16 residues. The germline V and J ends were trimmed by 3 bases and 0 bases, with 13 bases remaining between them. Germline values: CDR1 SGHRS, CDR2 YFSETQ. In DNA, the CDR3 is TGCGCCAGCAGCTCAGGTCGGGGCGGCTCCTACAATGAGCAGTTCTTC. This codes for CASSSGRGGSYNEQFF.

Written as DNA, the CDR3 is TGTGCCAGCAGTACCGGCCTCGGCGAGCAGTACTTC. Translated, it gives CASSTGLGEQYF. V usage is TRBV27 and J usage is TRBJ2-7; no definite D call. Trimming shortened V by 5 bases and J by 6 bases, and 11 bases separated the two germline ends. CDR1 MNHEY and CDR2 SMNVEV come from the germline V gene (reference sequence). The CDR3 is 12 residues long.

J is TRBJ1-5 and V is TRBV2; a weak D match, TRBD1 (5 bases). CDR1 is SNHLY and CDR2 is FYNNEI in the germline V gene. This CDR3 has 16 residues. V was clipped by 8 bases and J by 2 bases, with 19 bases between them. CDR3 nucleotide sequence: TGTGCCAGCCGGGGGGGGTGGGAGAGCGGCAATCAGCCCCAGCATTTT. Residues: CASRGGWESGNQPQHF.

The chain couples TRBV29-1 to TRBJ1-5; D call uncertain. The V end lost 5 bases, the J end lost 3 bases, and 11 bases lay between the germline ends. CDR3 length: 13 residues. Germline V lookup: CDR1 SQVTM, CDR2 ANQGSEA. The chain's CDR3 is CSVCIDNNQPQHF. CDR3 sequence (DNA): TGCAGCGTTTGTATCGACAACAATCAGCCCCAGCATTTT.

This clonotype was observed many times. The chain has TRBV9 and TRBJ2-5; no clear D gene. CDR3 length: 15 amino acids. Per germline, CDR1 SGDLS and CDR2 YYNGEE. The V end was cut by 0 bases, the J end by 2 bases, with 11 bases between. The CDR3 DNA sequence: TGTGCCAGCAGCGTAGCAGACGGAGTGCAAGAGACCCAGTACTTC. As protein: CASSVADGVQETQYF.